This paragraph covers one T cell receptor (beta chain) sequence. The table came from immunoSEQ multiplex PCR; TCRdb's copy has only in-frame clones and leaves some out. The sample holds approximately 150,000 clones, around four fifths seen once. This specimen belongs to a study of blood T cell repertoires in COVID-19. In the study overall: T cells, B-cell-depleted T cells, or PBMCs supplied cDNA or gDNA.

The study recruited people aged about 18 to 90 years across approximately 25 US areas. The CDR3 is 15 amino acids. From germline, CDR1 is MGHDK and CDR2 SYGVNS. V shed 2 bases and J shed 7 bases, with 14 bases lying between them. The clonotype originates from a woman aged 40 to 50 who had recovered from COVID-19. The gene calls are TRBV25-1 and TRBJ2-2; D is uncertain. The sequencing sample was made of PBMCs or T cells enriched from blood (not recorded which). The CDR3 is CASSEHGSALGELFF. DNA of the CDR3: TGTGCCAGCAGTGAACATGGCAGCGCCCTCGGGGAGCTGTTTTTT.